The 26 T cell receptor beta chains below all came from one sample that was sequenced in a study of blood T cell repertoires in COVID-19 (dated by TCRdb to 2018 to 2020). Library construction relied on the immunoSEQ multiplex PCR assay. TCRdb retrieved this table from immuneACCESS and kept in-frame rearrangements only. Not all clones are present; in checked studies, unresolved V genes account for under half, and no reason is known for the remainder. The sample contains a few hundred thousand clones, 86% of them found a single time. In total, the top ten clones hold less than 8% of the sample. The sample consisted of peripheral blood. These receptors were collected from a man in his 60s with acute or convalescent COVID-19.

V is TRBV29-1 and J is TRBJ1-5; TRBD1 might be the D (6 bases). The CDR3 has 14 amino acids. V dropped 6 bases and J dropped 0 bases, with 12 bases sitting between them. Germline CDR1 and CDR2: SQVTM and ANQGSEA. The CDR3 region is CSVVTGNSNQPQHF. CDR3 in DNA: TGCAGCGTAGTTACAGGGAATAGCAATCAGCCCCAGCATTTT.

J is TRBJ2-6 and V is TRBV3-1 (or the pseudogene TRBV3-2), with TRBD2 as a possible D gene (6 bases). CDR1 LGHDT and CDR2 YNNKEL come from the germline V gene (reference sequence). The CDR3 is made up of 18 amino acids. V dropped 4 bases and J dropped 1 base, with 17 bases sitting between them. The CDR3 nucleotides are TGTGCCAGCAGCCCACGAGGGGTTGGGAGGTCTGGGGCCAACGTCCTGACTTTC. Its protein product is CASSPRGVGRSGANVLTF.

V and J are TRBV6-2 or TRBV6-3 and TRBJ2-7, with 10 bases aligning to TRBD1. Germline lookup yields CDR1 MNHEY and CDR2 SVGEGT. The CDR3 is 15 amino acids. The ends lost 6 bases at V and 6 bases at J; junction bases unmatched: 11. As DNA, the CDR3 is TGTGCCAGCAGCGGAGGGGGACAGGGGTTTATCGAGCAGTACTTC. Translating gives CASSGGGQGFIEQYF.

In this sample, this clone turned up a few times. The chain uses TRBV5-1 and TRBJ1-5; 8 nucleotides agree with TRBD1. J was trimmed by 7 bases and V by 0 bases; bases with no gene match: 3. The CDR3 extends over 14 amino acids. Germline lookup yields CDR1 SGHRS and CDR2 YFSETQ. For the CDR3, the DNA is TGCGCCAGCAGCTTGGAACAGGGGGACCAGCCCCAGCATTTT. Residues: CASSLEQGDQPQHF.

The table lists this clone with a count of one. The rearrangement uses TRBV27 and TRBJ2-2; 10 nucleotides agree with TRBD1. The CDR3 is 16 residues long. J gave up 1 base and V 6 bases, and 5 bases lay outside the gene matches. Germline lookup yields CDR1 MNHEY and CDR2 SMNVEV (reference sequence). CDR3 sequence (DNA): TGTGCCAGCAGGACATGGGACAGGGGGAACACCGGGGAGCTGTTTTTT. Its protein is CASRTWDRGNTGELFF.

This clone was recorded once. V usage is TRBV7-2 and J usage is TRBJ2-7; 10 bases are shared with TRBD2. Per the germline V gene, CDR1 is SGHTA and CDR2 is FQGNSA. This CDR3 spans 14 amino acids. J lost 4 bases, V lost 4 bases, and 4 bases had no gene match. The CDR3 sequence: CASSYSGRAYEQYF. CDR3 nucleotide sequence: TGTGCCAGCAGCTACAGCGGGAGGGCTTACGAGCAGTACTTC.

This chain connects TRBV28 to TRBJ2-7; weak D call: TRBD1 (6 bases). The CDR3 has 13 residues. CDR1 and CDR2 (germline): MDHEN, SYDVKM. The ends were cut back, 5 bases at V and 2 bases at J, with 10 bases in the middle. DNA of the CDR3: TGTGCCAGCAGTCTAGACAGGACCTACGAGCAGTACTTC. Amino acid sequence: CASSLDRTYEQYF.

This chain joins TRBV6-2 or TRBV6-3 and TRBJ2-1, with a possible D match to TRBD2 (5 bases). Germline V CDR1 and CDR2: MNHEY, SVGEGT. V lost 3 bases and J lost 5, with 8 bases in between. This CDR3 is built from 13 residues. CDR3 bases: TGTGCCAGCAGTTATGAAGCGGACAATGAGCAGTTCTTC. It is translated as CASSYEADNEQFF.

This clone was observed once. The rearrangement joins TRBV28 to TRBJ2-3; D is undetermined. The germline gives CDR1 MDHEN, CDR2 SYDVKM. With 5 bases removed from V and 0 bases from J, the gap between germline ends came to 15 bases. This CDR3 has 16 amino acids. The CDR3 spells CASSPLEITSTDTQYF. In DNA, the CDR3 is TGTGCCAGCAGTCCACTGGAGATAACTAGCACAGATACGCAGTATTTT. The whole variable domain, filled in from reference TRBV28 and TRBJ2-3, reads DVKVTQSSRYLVKRTGEKVFLECVQDMDHENMFWYRQDPGLGLRLIYFSYDVKMKEKGDIPEGYSVSREKKERFSLILESASTNQTSMYLCASSPLEITSTDTQYFGPGTRLTVL.

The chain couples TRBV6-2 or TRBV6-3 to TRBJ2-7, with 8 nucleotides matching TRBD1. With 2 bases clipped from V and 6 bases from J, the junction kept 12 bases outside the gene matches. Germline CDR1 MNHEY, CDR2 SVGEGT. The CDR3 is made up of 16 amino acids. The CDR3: CASSYLIRDRTGEQYF. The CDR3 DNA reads TGTGCCAGCAGTTACCTCATCCGGGACAGGACCGGCGAGCAGTACTTC.

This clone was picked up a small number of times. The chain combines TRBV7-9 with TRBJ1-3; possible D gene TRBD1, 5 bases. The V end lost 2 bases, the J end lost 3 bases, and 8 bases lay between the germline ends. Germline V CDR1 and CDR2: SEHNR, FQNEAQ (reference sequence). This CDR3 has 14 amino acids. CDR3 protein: CASSLSGDGNTIYF. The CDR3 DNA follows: TGTGCCAGCAGCTTATCGGGGGATGGAAACACCATATATTTT.

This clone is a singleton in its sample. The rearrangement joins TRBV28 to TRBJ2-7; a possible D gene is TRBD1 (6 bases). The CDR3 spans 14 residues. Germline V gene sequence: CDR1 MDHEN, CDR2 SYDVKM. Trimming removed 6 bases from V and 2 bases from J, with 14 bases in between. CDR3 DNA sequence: TGTGCCAGCAGACAACAGGGTGATCCCTACGAGCAGTACTTC. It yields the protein CASRQQGDPYEQYF.

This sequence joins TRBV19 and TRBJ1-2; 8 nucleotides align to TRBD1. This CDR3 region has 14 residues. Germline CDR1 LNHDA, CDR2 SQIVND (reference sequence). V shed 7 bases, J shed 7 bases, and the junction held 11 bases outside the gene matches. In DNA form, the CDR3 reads TGTGCCAGTAAAAGTCAGGGGGCGATTGGTGGCTACACCTTC. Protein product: CASKSQGAIGGYTF.

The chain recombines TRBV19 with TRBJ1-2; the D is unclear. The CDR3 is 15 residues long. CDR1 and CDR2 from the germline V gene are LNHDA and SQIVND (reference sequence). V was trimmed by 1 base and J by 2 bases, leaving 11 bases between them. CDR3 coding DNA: TGTGCCAGTAGTATAGGGGTCAGGAAGAACTATGGCTACACCTTC. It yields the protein CASSIGVRKNYGYTF.

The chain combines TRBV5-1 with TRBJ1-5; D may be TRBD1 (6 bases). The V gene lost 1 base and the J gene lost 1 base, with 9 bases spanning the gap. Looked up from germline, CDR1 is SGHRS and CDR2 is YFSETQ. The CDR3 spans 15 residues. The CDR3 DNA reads TGCGCCAGCAGCTTGTCAGGGGCAAGCAATCAGCCCCAGCATTTT. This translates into CASSLSGASNQPQHF.

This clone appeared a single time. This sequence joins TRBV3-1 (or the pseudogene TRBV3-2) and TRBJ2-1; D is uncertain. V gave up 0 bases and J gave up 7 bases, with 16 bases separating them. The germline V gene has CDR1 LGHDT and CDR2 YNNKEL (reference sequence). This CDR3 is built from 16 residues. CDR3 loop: CASSQDRGGLRNEQFF. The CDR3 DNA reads TGTGCCAGCAGCCAAGATAGAGGTGGGTTACGGAATGAGCAGTTCTTC.

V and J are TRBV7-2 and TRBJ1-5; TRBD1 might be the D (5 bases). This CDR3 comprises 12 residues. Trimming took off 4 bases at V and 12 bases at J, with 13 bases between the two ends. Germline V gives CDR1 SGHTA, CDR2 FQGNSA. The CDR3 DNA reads TGTGCCAGCAGCTCCCTGGGGGGGAACCAGCATTTT. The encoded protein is CASSSLGGNQHF.

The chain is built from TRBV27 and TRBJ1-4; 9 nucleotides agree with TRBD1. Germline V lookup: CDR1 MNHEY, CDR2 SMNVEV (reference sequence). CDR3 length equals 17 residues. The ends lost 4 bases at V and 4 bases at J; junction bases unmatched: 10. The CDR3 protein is CASSSTKTGGVNEKLFF. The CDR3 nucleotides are TGTGCCAGCAGTTCCACCAAGACAGGGGGAGTTAATGAAAAACTGTTTTTT.

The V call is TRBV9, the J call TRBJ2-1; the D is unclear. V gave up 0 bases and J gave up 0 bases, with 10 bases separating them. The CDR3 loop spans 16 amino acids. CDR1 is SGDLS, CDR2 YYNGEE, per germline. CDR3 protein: CASSVASASSYNEQFF. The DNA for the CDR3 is TGTGCCAGCAGCGTAGCCAGCGCAAGCTCCTACAATGAGCAGTTCTTC.

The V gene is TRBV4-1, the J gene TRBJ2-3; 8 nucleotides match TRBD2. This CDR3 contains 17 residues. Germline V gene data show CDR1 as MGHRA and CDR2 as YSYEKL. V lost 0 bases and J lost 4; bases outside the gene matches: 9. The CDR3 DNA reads TGCGCCAGCAGCCAAGATCCGGCGGGAGGAGCCGCAGATACGCAGTATTTT. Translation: CASSQDPAGGAADTQYF.

The CDR3 sequence is CASSLGGGETQYF. Written as DNA, the CDR3 is TGTGCCAGCAGCTTGGGCGGGGGAGAGACCCAGTACTTC. The chain carries TRBV5-4 and TRBJ2-5; 7 nucleotides line up with TRBD2. CDR3 length: 13 amino acids. Germline loops: CDR1 SGHNT, CDR2 YYREEE (reference sequence). The V gene end was trimmed by 0 bases and the J gene end by 4 bases; junction bases not matched to a gene: 0.

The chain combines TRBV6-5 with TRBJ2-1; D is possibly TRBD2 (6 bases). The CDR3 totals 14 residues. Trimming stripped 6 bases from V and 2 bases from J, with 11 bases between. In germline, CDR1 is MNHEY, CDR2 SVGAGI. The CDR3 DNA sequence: TGTGCCAGCAGAATTAGCGGTACCTACAATGAGCAGTTCTTC. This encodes CASRISGTYNEQFF.

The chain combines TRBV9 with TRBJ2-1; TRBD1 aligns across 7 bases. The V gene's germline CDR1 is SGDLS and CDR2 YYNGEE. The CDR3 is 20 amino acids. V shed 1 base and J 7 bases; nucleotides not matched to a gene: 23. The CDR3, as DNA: TGTGCCAGCAGCGTACCCAGTACTCCGACTGACAGGGTTTTTTCTAATGAGCAGTTCTTC. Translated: CASSVPSTPTDRVFSNEQFF.

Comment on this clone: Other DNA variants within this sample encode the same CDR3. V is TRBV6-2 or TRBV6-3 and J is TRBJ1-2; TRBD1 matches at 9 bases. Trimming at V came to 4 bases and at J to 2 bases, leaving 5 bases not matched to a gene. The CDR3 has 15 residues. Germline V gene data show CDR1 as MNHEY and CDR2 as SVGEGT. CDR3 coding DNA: TGTGCCAGCAGTTCCTCGGACAGGGGAAACTATGGCTACACCTTC. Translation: CASSSSDRGNYGYTF.

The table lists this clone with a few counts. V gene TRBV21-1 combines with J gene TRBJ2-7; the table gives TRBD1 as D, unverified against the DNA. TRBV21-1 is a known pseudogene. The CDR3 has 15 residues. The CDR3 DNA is TGTGCCAGCAGCAAAATAGGGACAGGGGGCGCCGAGCAGTACTTC. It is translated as CASSKIGTGGAEQYF.

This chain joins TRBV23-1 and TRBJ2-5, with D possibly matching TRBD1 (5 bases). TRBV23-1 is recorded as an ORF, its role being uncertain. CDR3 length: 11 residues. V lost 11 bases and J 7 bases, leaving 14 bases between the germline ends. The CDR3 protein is CAGGQDGTQYF. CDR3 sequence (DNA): TGCGCCGGCGGACAAGACGGGACCCAGTACTTC.